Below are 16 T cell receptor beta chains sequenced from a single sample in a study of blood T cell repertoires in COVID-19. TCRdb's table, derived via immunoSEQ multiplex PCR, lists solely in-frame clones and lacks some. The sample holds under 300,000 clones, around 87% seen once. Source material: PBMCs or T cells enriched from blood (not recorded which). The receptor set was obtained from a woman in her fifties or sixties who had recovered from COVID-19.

The CDR3 DNA reads as TGCGCCAGCAGCTTTGGGCCCGGGACTAGCGGTTACAATGAGCAGTTCTTC. This encodes CASSFGPGTSGYNEQFF. The V call is TRBV5-1, the J call TRBJ2-1; 11 bases align to TRBD2. This CDR3 region has 17 residues. Germline V CDR1 and CDR2: SGHRS, YFSETQ. Losses at the gene ends were 2 bases for V and 4 bases for J; bases not matched to a gene: 8.

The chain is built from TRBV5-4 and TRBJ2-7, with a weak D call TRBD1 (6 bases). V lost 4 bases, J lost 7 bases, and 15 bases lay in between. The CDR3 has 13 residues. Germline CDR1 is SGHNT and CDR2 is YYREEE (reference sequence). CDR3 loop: CASSPTGTKEQYF. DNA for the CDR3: TGTGCCAGCAGCCCAACCGGGACAAAAGAGCAGTACTTC.

The CDR3 here is CASSQDYQGHNEQFF. The CDR3 DNA follows: TGCGCCAGCAGTCAGGACTACCAAGGACACAATGAGCAGTTCTTC. The chain uses TRBV4-3 and TRBJ2-1, with a weak D call TRBD2 (6 bases). This CDR3 comprises 15 residues. V was cut by 6 bases and J by 5 bases, with 17 bases left in between. Germline CDR1 reads LGHNA; CDR2 reads YSLEER.

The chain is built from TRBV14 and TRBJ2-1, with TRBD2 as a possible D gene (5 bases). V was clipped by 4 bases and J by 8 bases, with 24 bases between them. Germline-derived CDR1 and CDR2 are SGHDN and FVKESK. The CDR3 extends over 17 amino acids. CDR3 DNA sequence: TGTGCCAGCAGCCCGGCTGAGGGTATAGGTAATTGGTATGAGCAGTTCTTC. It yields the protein CASSPAEGIGNWYEQFF.

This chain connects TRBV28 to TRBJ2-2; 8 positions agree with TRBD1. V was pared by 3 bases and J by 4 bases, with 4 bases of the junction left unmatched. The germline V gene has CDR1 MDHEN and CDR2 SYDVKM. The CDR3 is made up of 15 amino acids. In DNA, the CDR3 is TGTGCCAGCAGTTTGACAGGGGTGGGCACCGGGGAGCTGTTTTTT. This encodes CASSLTGVGTGELFF.

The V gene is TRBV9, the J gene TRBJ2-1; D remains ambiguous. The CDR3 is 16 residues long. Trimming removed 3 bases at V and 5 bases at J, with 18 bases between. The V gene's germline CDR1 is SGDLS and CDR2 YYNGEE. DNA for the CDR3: TGTGCCAGCAGCGCATACTACACGTCAGAACACAATGAGCAGTTCTTC. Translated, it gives CASSAYYTSEHNEQFF. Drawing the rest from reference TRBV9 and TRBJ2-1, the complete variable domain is DSGVTQTPKHLITATGQRVTLRCSPRSGDLSVYWYQQSLDQGLQFLIQYYNGEERAKGNILERFSAQQFPDLHSELNLSSLELGDSALYFCASSAYYTSEHNEQFFGPGTRLTVL.

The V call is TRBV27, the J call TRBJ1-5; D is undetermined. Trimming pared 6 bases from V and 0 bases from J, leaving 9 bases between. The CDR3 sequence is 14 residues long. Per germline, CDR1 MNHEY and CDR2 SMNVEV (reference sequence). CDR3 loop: CASSLRSSNQPQHF. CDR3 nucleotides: TGTGCCAGCAGCTTGAGGTCTAGCAATCAGCCCCAGCATTTT.

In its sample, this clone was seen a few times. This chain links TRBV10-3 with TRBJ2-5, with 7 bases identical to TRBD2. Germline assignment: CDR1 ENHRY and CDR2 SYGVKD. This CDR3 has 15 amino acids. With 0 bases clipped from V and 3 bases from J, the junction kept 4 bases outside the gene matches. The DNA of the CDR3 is TGTGCCATCAGTGAGTCGAGACTAGCCAAAGAGACCCAGTACTTC. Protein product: CAISESRLAKETQYF.

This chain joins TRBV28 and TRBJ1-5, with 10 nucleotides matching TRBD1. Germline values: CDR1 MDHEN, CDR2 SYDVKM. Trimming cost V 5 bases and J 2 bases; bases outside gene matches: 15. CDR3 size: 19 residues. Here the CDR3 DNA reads TGTGCCAGCAGTCTCTCGGGACAGGGGTGGGGAGGGCGCAATCAGCCCCAGCATTTT. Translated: CASSLSGQGWGGRNQPQHF.

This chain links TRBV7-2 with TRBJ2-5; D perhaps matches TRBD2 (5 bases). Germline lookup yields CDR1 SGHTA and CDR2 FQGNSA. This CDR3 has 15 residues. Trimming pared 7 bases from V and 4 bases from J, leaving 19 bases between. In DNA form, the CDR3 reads TGTGCCAGCACCCCTAGAACTAGTATTTCAGAGACCCAGTACTTC. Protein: CASTPRTSISETQYF.

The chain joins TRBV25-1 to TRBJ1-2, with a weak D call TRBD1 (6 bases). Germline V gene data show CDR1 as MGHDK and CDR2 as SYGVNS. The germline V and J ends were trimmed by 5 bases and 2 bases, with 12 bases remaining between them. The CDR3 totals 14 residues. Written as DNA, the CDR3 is TGTGCCAGCAGTCCCGGACAGAAGAACTATGGCTACACCTTC. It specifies CASSPGQKNYGYTF.

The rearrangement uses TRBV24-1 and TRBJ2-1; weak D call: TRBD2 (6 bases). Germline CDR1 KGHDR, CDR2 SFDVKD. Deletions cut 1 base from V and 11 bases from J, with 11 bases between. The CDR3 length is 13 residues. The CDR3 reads CATSDFVGGKQFF. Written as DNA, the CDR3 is TGTGCCACCAGTGATTTCGTGGGGGGAAAGCAGTTCTTC.

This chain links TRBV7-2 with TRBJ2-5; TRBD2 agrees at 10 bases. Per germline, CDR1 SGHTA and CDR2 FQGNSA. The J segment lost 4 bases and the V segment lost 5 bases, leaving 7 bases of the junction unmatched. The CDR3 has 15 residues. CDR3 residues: CASSPSGSVRETQYF. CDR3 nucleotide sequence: TGTGCCAGCAGCCCTAGCGGGAGTGTGAGAGAGACCCAGTACTTC.

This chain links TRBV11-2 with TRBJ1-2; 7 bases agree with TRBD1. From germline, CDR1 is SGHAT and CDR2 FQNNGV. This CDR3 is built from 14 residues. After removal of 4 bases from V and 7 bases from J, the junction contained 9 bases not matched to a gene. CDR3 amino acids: CASSSNRGGFGYTF. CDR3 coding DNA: TGTGCCAGCAGCTCGAACAGGGGCGGTTTTGGCTACACCTTC.

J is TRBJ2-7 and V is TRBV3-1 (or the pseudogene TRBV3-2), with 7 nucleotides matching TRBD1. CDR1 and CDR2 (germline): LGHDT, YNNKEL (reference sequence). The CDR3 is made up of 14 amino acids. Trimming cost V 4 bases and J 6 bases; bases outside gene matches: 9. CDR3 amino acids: CASSRRGGMGEQYF. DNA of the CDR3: TGTGCCAGCAGCCGGAGAGGGGGCATGGGCGAGCAGTACTTC.

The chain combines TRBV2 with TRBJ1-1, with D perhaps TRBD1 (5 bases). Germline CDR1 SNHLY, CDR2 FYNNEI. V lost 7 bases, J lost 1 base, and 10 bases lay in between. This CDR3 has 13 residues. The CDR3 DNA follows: TGTGCCAGCATTGTAGGGGCGAACACTGAAGCTTTCTTT. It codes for CASIVGANTEAFF.